The 23 T cell receptor beta chains below all came from one sample that was sequenced in a study of post-analysis software for immune sequencing data (dated by TCRdb to about 2015). Broader findings and caveats from the paper: Patients showed significantly higher frequencies than controls for a handful of TRBV segments, among them TRBV5-6, TRBV5-1 and TRBV20-1.

Library creation used PCR. The sequencer was an Illumina HiSeq 2500. Unique molecular identifiers were incorporated into TCR beta cDNA libraries to reduce PCR and sequencing biases. TCRdb reprocessing: public reads trimmed at Q25 with fastp, clones called with MiXCR, in-frame beta chains kept. Here each entry gathers all rows of one CDR3 protein and keeps the most common genes and DNA. The sample profile shows roughly 800,000 distinct CDR3 sequences; roughly 50% of them were found once. Jointly, the top ten make up 4% to 5.5% of the sample. Antigen specificity for these receptors is unknown. Specimen: blood. The receptors were sampled from a girl aged 10 to 17 with multiple sclerosis.

This clonotype was found a few times. The rearrangement links TRBV20-1 to TRBJ2-1; no reliable D call. V lost 4 bases and J lost 7, with 5 bases in between. From germline, CDR1 is DFQATT and CDR2 SNEGSKA (reference sequence). The CDR3 contains 10 residues. DNA of the CDR3: TGCAGTGCTATGTATAATGAGCAGTTCTTC. It translates to CSAMYNEQFF.

The sample holds a few counts of this clonotype. The V call is TRBV29-1, the J call TRBJ1-2; D is unclear. The germline CDR1 and CDR2 sequences are SQVTM and ANQGSEA. The CDR3 contains 11 residues. Trimming took off 5 bases at V and 2 bases at J, with 6 bases between the two ends. CDR3 region: CSVLGNYGYTF. The CDR3 DNA reads TGCAGCGTTCTGGGGAACTATGGCTACACCTTC.

V is TRBV5-1 and J is TRBJ1-4, with TRBD1 matching 7 bases. The CDR3 runs to 15 residues. Trimming at V came to 3 bases and at J to 5 bases, leaving 7 bases not matched to a gene. Per germline, CDR1 SGHRS and CDR2 YFSETQ. As DNA, the CDR3 is TGCGCCAGCAGCTCGGGACAGCCTATAAATGAAAAACTGTTTTTT. Amino acid sequence: CASSSGQPINEKLFF.

This clonotype turned up a few times. V is TRBV12-3 or TRBV12-4 and J is TRBJ2-5; 11 positions match TRBD1. This CDR3 region has 15 residues. V lost 5 bases and J lost 4; bases outside the gene matches: 6. In nucleotides, the CDR3 is TGTGCCAGCAGTCCGGGACAGGGGGTGCGAGAGACCCAGTACTTC. Its protein is CASSPGQGVRETQYF.

V gene TRBV12-3 or TRBV12-4 combines with J gene TRBJ2-7, with D unclear. Trimming pared 7 bases from V and 7 bases from J, leaving 17 bases between. There are 13 residues in the CDR3. In DNA, the CDR3 is TGTGCCAGCATGCCCGACAACTACAATGAGCAGTACTTC. Protein: CASMPDNYNEQYF.

The chain links TRBV6-6 to TRBJ1-2; 8 bases are shared with TRBD1. The CDR3 consists of 16 residues. The germline CDR1 and CDR2 sequences are MNHNY and SVGAGI (reference sequence). Germline trimming cut 4 bases from V and 6 bases from J; bases unmatched to any gene: 13. The CDR3 DNA reads as TGTGCCAGCAGTTTAACCAATCAAGGACAGGGCAATGGCTACACCTTC. Its protein product is CASSLTNQGQGNGYTF.

The chain has TRBV20-1 and TRBJ2-3; D is unresolved. Germline V gene sequence: CDR1 DFQATT, CDR2 SNEGSKA (reference sequence). The V and J ends lost 2 bases and 2 bases respectively, with 5 bases between them. CDR3 length: 12 residues. CDR3 residues: CSARRLTDTQYF. The CDR3 region has the DNA TGCAGTGCTAGAAGACTCACAGATACGCAGTATTTT.

The CDR3 DNA follows: TGTGCCAGCAGTCAGACGGTTCAAGAGACCCAGTACTTC. This gives the protein CASSQTVQETQYF. The chain couples TRBV28 to TRBJ2-5; no firm D call. The CDR3 is 13 amino acids. Deletions cut 5 bases from V and 2 bases from J, with 9 bases between. Looked up from germline, CDR1 is MDHEN and CDR2 is SYDVKM. The full variable domain, rest sourced from reference TRBV28 and TRBJ2-5, is DVKVTQSSRYLVKRTGEKVFLECVQDMDHENMFWYRQDPGLGLRLIYFSYDVKMKEKGDIPEGYSVSREKKERFSLILESASTNQTSMYLCASSQTVQETQYFGPGTRLLVL.

V usage is TRBV25-1 and J usage is TRBJ2-5; 10 bases line up with TRBD1. Germline assignment: CDR1 MGHDK and CDR2 SYGVNS. The CDR3 extends over 14 amino acids. V shed 4 bases and J 5 bases; nucleotides not matched to a gene: 4. As DNA, the CDR3 is TGTGCCAGCAGTGTCCGGGACAGGGGCGAGACCCAGTACTTC. It is translated as CASSVRDRGETQYF. Variable domain in full (rest from reference TRBV25-1 and TRBJ2-5): EADIYQTPRYLVIGTGKKITLECSQTMGHDKMYWYQQDPGMELHLIHYSYGVNSTEKGDLSSESTVSRIRTEHFPLTLESARPSHTSQYLCASSVRDRGETQYFGPGTRLLVL.

This chain links TRBV9 with TRBJ2-2; 7 bases line up with TRBD2. J lost 1 base, V lost 0 bases, and 0 bases had no gene match. Germline V CDR1 and CDR2: SGDLS, YYNGEE. This CDR3 contains 15 residues. The CDR3 loop is CASSVGGRNTGELFF. In DNA form, the CDR3 reads TGTGCCAGCAGCGTAGGCGGGAGGAACACCGGGGAGCTGTTTTTT.

In nucleotides, the CDR3 is TGTGCCAGCAAGGAAGGCAGGGCCAACGAGCAGTACTTC. Its translation: CASKEGRANEQYF. The gene calls are TRBV7-9 and TRBJ2-7; weak D call: TRBD1 (5 bases). The CDR3 is 13 residues long. Germline V CDR1 and CDR2: SEHNR, FQNEAQ (reference sequence). The V end was cut by 7 bases, the J end by 5 bases, with 15 bases between.

This chain uses TRBV20-1 with TRBJ1-2; 10 bases match TRBD1. V shed 2 bases and J 7 bases; nucleotides not matched to a gene: 7. The CDR3 has 14 residues. The V gene's germline CDR1 is DFQATT and CDR2 SNEGSKA (reference sequence). CDR3 bases: TGCAGTGCTAGAACGGGACAGGGGAGGGGTGGCTACACCTTC. Amino acids: CSARTGQGRGGYTF.

The chain links TRBV29-1 to TRBJ2-7; D is tentatively TRBD1 or TRBD2 (5 bases each). CDR1 SQVTM and CDR2 ANQGSEA come from the germline V gene. Trimming took 4 bases from V and 4 from J, leaving 20 bases between them. This CDR3 has 15 residues. CDR3 DNA: TGCAGCGTTGTGGGACCCGGAGCTGGAAAATACGAGCAGTACTTC. Protein sequence: CSVVGPGAGKYEQYF.

The genes are TRBV6-5 and TRBJ2-3; D is ambiguous. V lost 0 bases, J lost 4 bases, and 11 bases lay in between. The germline V gene encodes CDR1 MNHEY and CDR2 SVGAGI. The CDR3 is 15 amino acids. In nucleotides, the CDR3 is TGTGCCAGCAGTTACTCCGGTCAACGTGCAGATACGCAGTATTTT. Residues: CASSYSGQRADTQYF.

This sequence joins TRBV6-6 and TRBJ1-1; D possibly corresponds to TRBD1 (5 bases). The CDR3 has 14 amino acids. Germline V gene sequence: CDR1 MNHNY, CDR2 SVGAGI (reference sequence). Trimming took off 4 bases at V and 0 bases at J, with 9 bases between the two ends. This chain's CDR3 is CASSWTTVNTEAFF. CDR3 sequence (DNA): TGTGCCAGCAGTTGGACGACAGTGAACACTGAAGCTTTCTTT.

This clonotype was detected only a few times. CDR3 sequence reads: CASSPSGSGEQYF. In DNA, the CDR3 is TGTGCCAGCAGCCCTAGCGGGAGCGGGGAGCAGTACTTC. This sequence joins TRBV7-9 and TRBJ2-5, with 10 nucleotides matching TRBD2. This CDR3 spans 13 amino acids. V was pared by 5 bases and J by 11 bases, with 8 bases of the junction left unmatched. Germline-derived CDR1 and CDR2 are SEHNR and FQNEAQ (reference sequence).

This rearrangement joins TRBV6-1 to TRBJ2-7, with TRBD1 matching 12 bases. Losses at the gene ends were 3 bases for V and 0 bases for J; bases not matched to a gene: 9. This CDR3 region has 18 residues. Per the germline V gene, CDR1 is MNHNS and CDR2 is SASEGT. The CDR3 coding sequence is TGTGCCAGCAGTGACCGCCGGGACAGGGGGCGCGTCTCCTACGAGCAGTACTTC. Encoded protein: CASSDRRDRGRVSYEQYF.

This clonotype has a handful of counts. The rearrangement uses TRBV5-6 and TRBJ2-7; either TRBD1 or TRBD2 may supply D (5 bases each). Germline lookup yields CDR1 SGHDT and CDR2 YYEEEE. The CDR3 runs 14 residues. Trimming left V 2 bases short and J 9 bases short, with 18 bases between. The CDR3 loop reads CASSFQERGTTQYF. As DNA, the CDR3 is TGTGCCAGCAGCTTCCAGGAGAGGGGCACTACGCAGTACTTC.

The chain links TRBV5-4 to TRBJ1-1, with D perhaps matching TRBD1 (6 bases). The length of the CDR3 is 13 residues. Germline assignment: CDR1 SGHNT and CDR2 YYREEE (reference sequence). Trimming removed 0 bases at V and 5 bases at J, with 8 bases between. The CDR3: CASSLDGQTEAFF. CDR3 sequence (DNA): TGTGCCAGCAGCTTGGACGGACAGACTGAAGCTTTCTTT.

This clonotype occurred a few times. The chain has TRBV29-1 and TRBJ2-3; 9 bases are a match to TRBD2. The CDR3 totals 12 residues. The germline CDR1 and CDR2 sequences are SQVTM and ANQGSEA. J was trimmed by 4 bases and V by 4 bases; bases with no gene match: 0. CDR3 nucleotide sequence: TGCAGCGTTGGACTAGCGGCAGATACGCAGTATTTT. Translating gives CSVGLAADTQYF.

The chain employs TRBV5-1 and TRBJ2-6, with TRBD2 matching over 7 bases. Germline V lookup: CDR1 SGHRS, CDR2 YFSETQ. The CDR3 covers 16 residues. The V gene end was trimmed by 7 bases and the J gene end by 2 bases; junction bases not matched to a gene: 9. Here the CDR3 DNA reads TGCGCCAGCCACTCGGGCGGGACTACTGGGGCCAACGTCCTGACTTTC. It translates to CASHSGGTTGANVLTF. Using reference TRBV5-1 and TRBJ2-6 for the parts outside the CDR3, the full variable domain is KAGVTQTPRYLIKTRGQQVTLSCSPISGHRSVSWYQQTPGQGLQFLFEYFSETQRNKGNFPGRFSGRQFSNSRSEMNVSTLELGDSALYLCASHSGGTTGANVLTFGAGSRLTVL.

This clonotype was recorded once. The chain joins TRBV20-1 to TRBJ2-1; 12 nucleotides match TRBD2. V gave up 0 bases and J gave up 8 bases; unmatched junction bases: 14. Per germline, CDR1 DFQATT and CDR2 SNEGSKA (reference sequence). This CDR3 contains 18 residues. The chain's CDR3 is CSARDPFFLSSGRDEQFF. Here the CDR3 DNA reads TGCAGTGCTAGAGATCCGTTTTTTTTGTCTAGCGGGAGGGATGAGCAGTTCTTC.

J is TRBJ2-7 and V is TRBV6-5; D is undetermined. Looked up from germline, CDR1 is MNHEY and CDR2 is SVGAGI. The CDR3 is 19 residues long. With 0 bases removed from V and 6 bases from J, the gap between germline ends came to 27 bases. The CDR3 is CASSYSILVAGASAGEQYF. CDR3 bases: TGTGCCAGCAGTTACTCGATTTTAGTCGCAGGAGCTTCCGCCGGCGAGCAGTACTTC.